Each of the 28 T cell receptor beta chains below was sequenced from the same sample in a study of cytomegalovirus exposure and HLA in healthy donors. Vbeta (60) and Jbeta (13) primers were used in the PCR. The data were produced by immunoSEQ multiplex PCR, yet TCRdb's version contains in-frame clones alone and is incomplete. This sample has about 130,000 clones, with around four fifths found just once. The specimen was PBMCs. Every receptor here comes from a man younger than 30 in good health and CMV-seropositive.

V is TRBV5-1 and J is TRBJ1-1; perhaps TRBD1 as D (6 bases). Germline CDR1 is SGHRS and CDR2 is YFSETQ. There are 12 residues in the CDR3. The V end lost 3 bases, the J end lost 5 bases, and 8 bases lay between the germline ends. CDR3 amino acids: CASSYDRTEAFF. The CDR3 DNA follows: TGCGCCAGCAGCTACGACAGGACTGAAGCTTTCTTT.

The chain uses TRBV7-8 and TRBJ1-5; 7 bases align to TRBD1. CDR3 length equals 16 residues. Germline V lookup: CDR1 SGHVS, CDR2 FQNEAQ. Unmatched junction bases numbered 14, after V lost 6 bases and J lost 6 bases. CDR3 in amino acids: CASSPFRGPPSQPQHF. CDR3 sequence (DNA): TGTGCCAGCAGTCCTTTTAGGGGGCCCCCCAGTCAGCCCCAGCATTTT. Looking up the rest from reference TRBV7-8 and TRBJ1-5 gives the full variable domain: GAGVSQSPRYKVAKRGQDVALRCDPISGHVSLFWYQQALGQGPEFLTYFQNEAQLDKSGLPSDRFFAERPEGSVSTLKIQRTQQEDSAVYLCASSPFRGPPSQPQHFGDGTRLSIL.

This clone was recorded a few times. The chain recombines TRBV6-1 with TRBJ2-7; TRBD2 is a possible D gene (5 bases). Germline-derived CDR1 and CDR2 are MNHNS and SASEGT. The ends were cut back, 6 bases at V and 0 bases at J, with 12 bases in the middle. There are 14 residues in the CDR3. The CDR3 nucleotides read TGTGCCAGCAGAAGCGGTGAAAGCTCCTACGAGCAGTACTTC. It codes for CASRSGESSYEQYF.

CDR3 residues: CASSLNSYPQETQYF. The CDR3 bases are TGTGCCAGCAGCTTGAATTCATACCCCCAGGAGACCCAGTACTTC. This chain links TRBV5-6 with TRBJ2-5; D is ambiguous. The germline V gene has CDR1 SGHDT and CDR2 YYEEEE. This CDR3 has 15 residues. V was pared by 1 base and J by 5 bases, with 15 bases between.

This chain connects TRBV6-5 to TRBJ2-5; TRBD1 matches at 7 bases. Per germline, CDR1 MNHEY and CDR2 SVGAGI. The V gene end was trimmed by 6 bases and the J gene end by 7 bases; junction bases not matched to a gene: 8. This CDR3 has 13 residues. CDR3 nucleotide sequence: TGTGCCAGCAGCCCGGGACAGTCTCTGACCCAGTACTTC. Its protein product is CASSPGQSLTQYF.

V usage is TRBV4-1 and J usage is TRBJ2-1; D is possibly TRBD1 (7 bases). V was shortened by 1 base and J by 9 bases, with 13 bases between the two germline ends. There are 14 residues in the CDR3. The germline gives CDR1 MGHRA, CDR2 YSYEKL. The CDR3 sequence is CASSQAGGTVEQFF. In DNA form, the CDR3 reads TGCGCCAGCAGCCAAGCTGGGGGGACAGTTGAGCAGTTCTTC.

The genes are TRBV28 and TRBJ2-7; a possible D gene is TRBD2 (5 bases). With 5 bases removed from V and 0 bases from J, the gap between germline ends came to 14 bases. Germline V gives CDR1 MDHEN, CDR2 SYDVKM. The CDR3 is 15 amino acids. In nucleotides, the CDR3 is TGTGCCAGCAGTCCGAACACGGGGAGCTCCTACGAGCAGTACTTC. Protein sequence: CASSPNTGSSYEQYF.

The chain is built from TRBV27 and TRBJ2-3; TRBD1 matches at 9 bases. Germline V gene data show CDR1 as MNHEY and CDR2 as SMNVEV (reference sequence). The trim removed 5 bases at V and 5 bases at J, leaving 8 bases unmatched. The CDR3 has 15 residues. The CDR3: CASSPWDRVRDTQYF. CDR3 in DNA: TGTGCCAGCAGTCCGTGGGACAGGGTGAGAGATACGCAGTATTTT.

This clone was recorded a few times. This chain joins TRBV7-3 and TRBJ1-1, with D perhaps TRBD1 (6 bases). Trimming shortened V by 5 bases and J by 5 bases, and 15 bases separated the two germline ends. The CDR3 is made up of 14 amino acids. From germline, CDR1 is SGHTA and CDR2 FQGTGA. CDR3 DNA: TGTGCCAGCAGCCCCGATACAGGGCGGACTGAAGCTTTCTTT. Its translation is CASSPDTGRTEAFF.

This chain links TRBV2 with TRBJ1-1; TRBD1 might be the D (5 bases). Germline V gives CDR1 SNHLY, CDR2 FYNNEI. V lost 8 bases, J lost 7 bases, and 11 bases lay in between. The CDR3 is made up of 11 amino acids. DNA of the CDR3: TGTGCCAGCGTAAAGGGACTTGAAGCTTTCTTT. Protein sequence: CASVKGLEAFF.

The rearrangement uses TRBV6-5 and TRBJ2-1, with 7 positions matching TRBD2. Germline V gene data show CDR1 as MNHEY and CDR2 as SVGAGI. This CDR3 has 15 residues. J gave up 4 bases and V 4 bases, and 7 bases lay outside the gene matches. In DNA form, the CDR3 reads TGTGCCAGCAGTTTAACGGGACTAACATACAATGAGCAGTTCTTC. The encoded protein is CASSLTGLTYNEQFF.

The chain recombines TRBV9 with TRBJ1-2, with 9 bases aligning to TRBD1. Trimming removed 0 bases from V and 1 base from J; junction bases left unmatched: 1. Germline values: CDR1 SGDLS, CDR2 YYNGEE. The CDR3 contains 15 residues. The CDR3 sequence: CASSVGQGVNYGYTF. The CDR3 bases are TGTGCCAGCAGCGTAGGACAGGGGGTTAACTATGGCTACACCTTC.

V and J are TRBV18 and TRBJ2-7, with D tentatively TRBD1 (6 bases). Between the trimmed V and J ends, which lost 2 bases and 2 bases, there was a span of 13 bases. Germline CDR1 and CDR2: KGHSH and LQKENI. The CDR3 runs to 15 residues. CDR3 bases: TGTGCCAGCTCACCAACGCAGGGGCCACCCTACGAGCAGTACTTC. Encoded protein: CASSPTQGPPYEQYF.

The chain links TRBV28 to TRBJ1-3; D may be TRBD1 (6 bases). The CDR3 totals 14 residues. Per the germline V gene, CDR1 is MDHEN and CDR2 is SYDVKM. V lost 3 bases to trimming and J lost 2 bases, with 8 bases between them. CDR3: CASSFTGTGNTIYF. The CDR3 bases are TGTGCCAGCAGTTTTACAGGGACTGGAAACACCATATATTTT.

V is TRBV5-1 and J is TRBJ1-2, with TRBD1 identical over 10 bases. This CDR3 has 14 amino acids. Trimming at V came to 5 bases and at J to 3 bases, leaving 4 bases not matched to a gene. The germline V gene encodes CDR1 SGHRS and CDR2 YFSETQ. The CDR3 loop is CASRSGTGDYGYTF. CDR3 nucleotide sequence: TGCGCCAGCAGATCCGGGACAGGGGACTATGGCTACACCTTC.

This sequence joins TRBV5-1 and TRBJ2-7; TRBD2 agrees at 13 bases. The CDR3 totals 14 residues. Germline-derived CDR1 and CDR2 are SGHRS and YFSETQ. Trimming at V came to 1 base and at J to 6 bases, leaving 1 base not matched to a gene. The CDR3 nucleotides are TGCGCCAGCAGCTTGACTAGCGGGGGGGTCGAGCAGTACTTC. This encodes CASSLTSGGVEQYF.

Remarks on this clone: Its ends do not fully match the called genes, so a read error is possible. The chain joins TRBV6-6 to TRBJ2-3, with TRBD2 matching over 11 bases. The CDR3 totals 15 residues. Germline V gives CDR1 MNHNY, CDR2 SVGAGI (reference sequence). The CDR3 spells CASSSTSGGTNTQYF. The CDR3 DNA reads TGTGCCAGCAGTTCAACTAGCGGGGGCACAAATACGCAGTATTTT.

The V gene is TRBV13, the J gene TRBJ2-2; D gene unclear. Germline lookup yields CDR1 PRHDT and CDR2 FYEKMQ (reference sequence). There are 15 residues in the CDR3. Between the trimmed V and J ends, which lost 1 base and 5 bases, there was a span of 11 bases. The chain's CDR3 is CASSLAPRVTGELFF. DNA for the CDR3: TGTGCCAGCAGCTTAGCCCCTCGAGTTACCGGGGAGCTGTTTTTT.

This clone was recorded once. The chain couples TRBV7-6 to TRBJ1-2, with 9 nucleotides matching TRBD1. V shed 5 bases and J 8 bases; nucleotides not matched to a gene: 9. The CDR3 length is 14 residues. Germline values: CDR1 SGHVS, CDR2 FNYEAQ. The CDR3 sequence: CASSLGQGTGGYTF. CDR3 DNA: TGTGCCAGCAGCCTAGGACAGGGGACAGGGGGCTACACCTTC.

The table lists this clone with a few counts. CDR3: CASSGGLAVAEQFF. As DNA, the CDR3 is TGTGCCAGCAGCGGGGGACTAGCAGTTGCTGAGCAGTTCTTC. The chain joins TRBV5-6 to TRBJ2-1; 9 positions agree with TRBD2. Trimming at V came to 4 bases and at J to 9 bases, leaving 8 bases not matched to a gene. Looked up from germline, CDR1 is SGHDT and CDR2 is YYEEEE. The CDR3 consists of 14 residues.

The chain uses TRBV7-2 and TRBJ2-7; 10 bases are a match to TRBD1. The V segment lost 2 bases and the J segment 4 bases; nucleotides outside the gene matches: 2. There are 14 residues in the CDR3. Germline loops: CDR1 SGHTA, CDR2 FQGNSA. The CDR3 region is CASSLWTGGYEQYF. The CDR3 nucleotides read TGTGCCAGCAGCTTATGGACAGGGGGTTACGAGCAGTACTTC.

The J gene is TRBJ1-4, the V gene TRBV7-9; D not resolved. Germline-derived CDR1 and CDR2 are SEHNR and FQNEAQ (reference sequence). V lost 4 bases and J lost 0, with 6 bases in between. The CDR3 runs 14 residues. Written as DNA, the CDR3 is TGTGCCAGCAGCTCCGTCGCAACTAATGAAAAACTGTTTTTT. This sequence encodes CASSSVATNEKLFF.

The chain carries TRBV5-6 and TRBJ1-6; the match to TRBD1 covers 7 bases. J was trimmed by 10 bases and V by 3 bases; bases with no gene match: 10. The germline V gene has CDR1 SGHDT and CDR2 YYEEEE. The CDR3 spans 15 residues. CDR3 sequence reads: CASSSAGGPDSPLHF. The CDR3, as DNA: TGTGCCAGCAGCTCCGCAGGGGGGCCAGACTCACCCCTCCACTTT.

The rearrangement links TRBV19 to TRBJ1-5; no firm D call. CDR1 and CDR2 from the germline V gene are LNHDA and SQIVND (reference sequence). The CDR3 loop spans 13 amino acids. Trimming took 7 bases from V and 4 from J, leaving 11 bases between them. Here the CDR3 reads CASTPSLNQPQHF. The CDR3 DNA is TGTGCCAGTACCCCGTCACTTAATCAGCCCCAGCATTTT.

The chain joins TRBV19 to TRBJ2-5; 11 bases agree with TRBD2. In germline, CDR1 is LNHDA, CDR2 SQIVND (reference sequence). After removal of 6 bases from V and 2 bases from J, the junction contained 5 bases not matched to a gene. The CDR3 has 15 residues. This CDR3 is CASRLTSGAQETQYF. CDR3 coding DNA: TGTGCCAGTAGACTGACTAGCGGGGCTCAAGAGACCCAGTACTTC.

J is TRBJ1-2 and V is TRBV2; 8 nucleotides match TRBD1. The CDR3 totals 18 residues. V was pared by 6 bases and J by 0 bases, with 15 bases of the junction left unmatched. Germline CDR1 and CDR2: SNHLY and FYNNEI. The CDR3 loop is CASSEQVTGALPNYGYTF. In nucleotides, the CDR3 is TGTGCCAGCAGCGAACAGGTGACAGGGGCATTACCTAACTATGGCTACACCTTC.

This clone was seen a single time. The gene calls are TRBV23-1 and TRBJ1-2, with D unclear. TRBV23-1 is noted as an ORF with a role that remains uncertain. CDR3 length: 15 residues. V was shortened by 0 bases and J by 4 bases, with 12 bases between the two germline ends. The CDR3 bases are TGCGCCAGCAGTCAATCTGAACAGAACATCTATGGCTACACCTTC. Its protein product is CASSQSEQNIYGYTF.

J is TRBJ1-1 and V is TRBV6-5; 8 positions match TRBD1. This CDR3 has 14 residues. Germline assignment: CDR1 MNHEY and CDR2 SVGAGI. With V trimmed by 6 bases and J by 1 base, 4 bases remained unmatched. The CDR3 sequence is CASRHDRGNTEAFF. The CDR3 DNA follows: TGTGCCAGCAGACACGACAGGGGGAACACTGAAGCTTTCTTT.